This T cell receptor beta chain stems from a study of OX40 agonist ivuxolimab in advanced cancers. Study background: Patients enrolled in dose escalation were diagnosed with hepatocellular carcinoma, melanoma, renal cell or head and neck cancer.

Sequenced by immunoSEQ multiplex PCR; TCRdb stores in-frame clones only, minus some. The sample yields 54,000 or so clones, 75% to 90% seen once. This CDR3 is 18 amino acids long. The ends lost 8 bases at V and 4 bases at J; junction bases unmatched: 15. Germline V gene lookup returns CDR1 SNHLY and CDR2 FYNNEI. Sequenced here: CD4+ or CD8+ T cells sorted from blood, sampled in a trial of the OX40 agonist ivuxolimab. The chain links TRBV2 to TRBJ2-7, with 15 bases lining up with TRBD2. This clonotype originated in an adult with an advanced solid tumor such as melanoma, head and neck, liver or kidney cancer. The CDR3 DNA follows: TGTGCCAGCCCTTCGGGGCAGACGGGACTAGCGGGAGGATACGAGCAGTACTTC. Translated, it gives CASPSGQTGLAGGYEQYF.